This TCR beta chain was documented in a study of identical twins. Study-level results: The analysis was cross-sectional rather than longitudinal within donors.

TCRdb fed the 5' RACE reads into MiXCR, producing one record per CDR3 protein. In the table there are hundreds of thousands of distinct CDR3 sequences, 8.6% of which are singletons. The junction had 10 bases not matched to a gene; V was cut back by 6 bases and J by 0 bases. Germline lookup yields CDR1 ENHRY and CDR2 SYGVKD. The CDR3 contains 16 residues. Worth noting for this clonotype: Its specificity is not known.

The same sample was also used in a study of yellow fever vaccine responses in identical twins.

The sequenced sample consisted of PBMCs. The sequence was collected from a young woman in good health. V usage is TRBV10-3 and J usage is TRBJ2-5; TRBD2 aligns across 7 bases. Here the CDR3 DNA reads TGTGCCATCAGCTTAAATCCTAGCGGCAACCAAGAGACCCAGTACTTC. The encoded protein is CAISLNPSGNQETQYF.